In this sample, the clone carrying this T cell receptor beta chain turned up many times. The data are from a study of Ad26.COV2.S vaccination and SARS-CoV-2 variants. Treatment denoted: 19 received Ad26.COV2.S at low or high dose, single or two shots; about 5 received placebo; per-sample allocation not given. Repertoires come from day 63 after the first vaccine or placebo injection. Clones were sequenced by immunoSEQ multiplex PCR, and TCRdb holds only the in-frame ones, with some missing. The data hold 300,000 to 350,000 clones, with approximately 86% observed a single time. V lost 1 base to trimming and J lost 6 bases, with 7 bases between them. The CDR3 extends over 14 amino acids. From germline, CDR1 is SGHAT and CDR2 FQNNGV.

The source material was peripheral blood, sampled in a trial of Ad26.COV2.S vaccine versus placebo. The J gene is TRBJ1-6, the V gene TRBV11-2; no reliable D call. This TCR was sampled from a person between 18 and 60 years old who received the Ad26.COV2.S COVID-19 vaccine or a placebo. DNA of the CDR3: TGTGCCAGCAGCTTAGGCCCGATTAATTCACCCCTCCACTTT. Its translation: CASSLGPINSPLHF.